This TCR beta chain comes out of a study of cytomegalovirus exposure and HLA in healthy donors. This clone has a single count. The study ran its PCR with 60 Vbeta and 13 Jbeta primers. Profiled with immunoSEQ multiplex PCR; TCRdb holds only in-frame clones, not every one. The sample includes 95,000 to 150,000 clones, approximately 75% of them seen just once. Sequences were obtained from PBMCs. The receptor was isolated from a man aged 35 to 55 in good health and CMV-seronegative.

The CDR3 coding sequence is TGTGCCAGTAGAGATCCGGGACAGGGGCCCCAGTACTTC. Its protein product is CASRDPGQGPQYF. V usage is TRBV19 and J usage is TRBJ2-5; 10 bases agree with TRBD1. This CDR3 region has 13 residues. V lost 6 bases, J lost 9 bases, and 7 bases stayed unmatched. Per the germline V gene, CDR1 is LNHDA and CDR2 is SQIVND (reference sequence).